The next 21 T cell receptor beta chains were all read from a single sample in a study of blood T cells in healthy people across ages. For the second PCR, which ran for roughly 6 to 12 cycles, a sample-barcoded 5' primer and a J-beta primer mix were used. Each CDR3 protein gets one entry after TCRdb re-called the 5' RACE reads with MiXCR. This sample has 1.5 million to 2 million distinct CDR3 sequences, with around 36% found just once. The sequenced sample consisted of blood. The receptors were gathered from a woman in her twenties or thirties in good health.

This clonotype was detected only a few times. J is TRBJ1-4 and V is TRBV6-1; no clear D. The CDR3 consists of 15 residues. The germline V gene has CDR1 MNHNS and CDR2 SASEGT. Trimming shortened V by 0 bases and J by 2 bases, and 7 bases separated the two germline ends. The CDR3 sequence: CASSEAPHTNEKLFF. The CDR3 bases are TGTGCCAGCAGTGAAGCCCCACATACTAATGAAAAACTGTTTTTT.

Concerning this clonotype: One junction end disagrees with the germline gene, perhaps due to a read error. This chain connects TRBV5-1 to TRBJ2-3, with unresolved D. The germline gives CDR1 SGHRS, CDR2 YFSETQ. This CDR3 has 14 amino acids. Written as DNA, the CDR3 is TGCGCCGGCAGCTTGGATTTGCCCACAGATACGCAGTATTTT. Translation gives CAGSLDLPTDTQYF.

There are a few counts of this clonotype. The chain has TRBV6-6 and TRBJ1-1; no clear D. The length of the CDR3 is 13 residues. Trimming left V 7 bases short and J 3 bases short, with 12 bases between. Germline V gives CDR1 MNHNY, CDR2 SVGAGI (reference sequence). In DNA, the CDR3 is TGTGCCAGCACGCCAGTTATGGACACTGAAGCTTTCTTT. Its protein product is CASTPVMDTEAFF.

This clonotype turned up a few times. V and J are TRBV20-1 and TRBJ2-1; 9 bases map to TRBD1. Trimming cost V 5 bases and J 9 bases; bases outside gene matches: 8. The CDR3 covers 13 residues. Germline assignment: CDR1 DFQATT and CDR2 SNEGSKA (reference sequence). CDR3 in amino acids: CSAGFTGGAEQFF. Here the CDR3 DNA reads TGCAGTGCTGGATTCACAGGGGGCGCTGAGCAGTTCTTC.

This sequence joins TRBV3-1 and TRBJ2-4; 7 nucleotides match TRBD2. The DNA matches TRBJ2-7 better at its end, which makes the J call doubtful. Germline V CDR1 and CDR2: LGHDT, YNNKEL (reference sequence). This CDR3 has 14 amino acids. The CDR3 sequence is CASTFGRRNYEQYF. The CDR3 nucleotides are TGTGCCAGCACTTTCGGGAGGCGAAACTACGAGCAGTACTTC.

The rearrangement joins TRBV12-3 or TRBV12-4 to TRBJ2-2, with a weak D call TRBD1 (5 bases). Trimming removed 8 bases at V and 1 base at J, with 11 bases between. The CDR3 extends over 14 amino acids. The CDR3 nucleotides read TGTGCCAGCTTGGGGCAGCTGAACACCGGGGAGCTGTTTTTT. Translated: CASLGQLNTGELFF.

This clonotype occurred a few times. V is TRBV12-3 or TRBV12-4 and J is TRBJ1-1, with D tentatively TRBD1 (5 bases). The V gene lost 5 bases and the J gene lost 4 bases, with 17 bases spanning the gap. The CDR3 covers 15 residues. CDR3 DNA: TGTGCCAGCAGTCCTCGGGGGTCCAAGACCACTGAAGCTTTCTTT. It encodes CASSPRGSKTTEAFF.

This CDR3 reads CASSLGLPPGGETQYF. CDR3 in DNA: TGTGCCAGCAGCCTTGGTCTACCTCCCGGGGGTGAGACCCAGTACTTC. The chain uses TRBV7-8 and TRBJ2-5, with a weak D call TRBD2 (6 bases). The germline V gene encodes CDR1 SGHVS and CDR2 FQNEAQ. The CDR3 totals 16 residues. Between the trimmed V and J ends, which lost 5 bases and 5 bases, there was a span of 21 bases.

This clonotype was seen only a few times. The chain has TRBV6-6 and TRBJ2-7; 8 nucleotides align to TRBD2. CDR1 MNHNY and CDR2 SVGAGI come from the germline V gene (reference sequence). This CDR3 is built from 15 residues. The trim removed 6 bases at V and 0 bases at J, leaving 7 bases unmatched. CDR3 sequence (DNA): TGTGCCAGCAGGCAAACTGCGGGGGGCTCCTACGAGCAGTACTTC. This codes for CASRQTAGGSYEQYF.

This clonotype appeared a few times. The chain couples TRBV7-3 to TRBJ2-1; no reliable D call. Germline CDR1 is SGHTA and CDR2 is FQGTGA. The CDR3 is made up of 16 amino acids. Trimming took off 5 bases at V and 1 base at J, with 15 bases between the two ends. The CDR3 DNA reads as TGTGCCAGCAGCCCTTTGTACCGAGTATCCTACAATGAGCAGTTCTTC. It is translated as CASSPLYRVSYNEQFF.

Details on this clonotype: An end of the junction differs from the germline gene, which may be a read error. V and J are TRBV7-9 and TRBJ2-2; D not certain. CDR3 length: 15 residues. Germline assignment: CDR1 SEHNR and CDR2 FQNEAQ (reference sequence). The CDR3 DNA follows: TGTACCAGCAGCTTAGTACAGACCAACACTGGGGAGCTGTTTTTT. This sequence encodes CTSSLVQTNTGELFF. Filled out from reference TRBV7-9 and TRBJ2-2, the complete variable domain reads DTGVSQNPRHKITKRGQNVTFRCDPISEHNRLYWYRQTLGQGPEFLTYFQNEAQLEKSRLLSDRFSAERPKGSFSTLEIQRTEQGDSAMYLCTSSLVQTNTGELFFGEGSRLTVL.

The chain combines TRBV6-1 with TRBJ2-5; no reliable D call. The CDR3 length is 14 residues. Trimming shortened V by 1 base and J by 3 bases, and 9 bases separated the two germline ends. The germline V gene has CDR1 MNHNS and CDR2 SASEGT. CDR3 loop: CASSEGIYEETQYF. The DNA of the CDR3 is TGTGCCAGCAGTGAAGGAATCTACGAAGAGACCCAGTACTTC.

The V call is TRBV3-1, the J call TRBJ1-1; a weak D match, TRBD1 (5 bases). CDR1 is LGHDT and CDR2 is YNNKEL in the germline V gene (reference sequence). The CDR3 runs to 16 residues. Deletions cut 0 bases from V and 0 bases from J, with 11 bases between. The CDR3 bases are TGTGCCAGCAGCCAAGAGCCAGGGAGAATGAACACTGAAGCTTTCTTT. It yields the protein CASSQEPGRMNTEAFF.

A note on this clonotype: Just one base apart from a much larger clone, this may be a read error. The chain employs TRBV29-1 and TRBJ2-3; 8 bases are a match to TRBD2. The CDR3 covers 13 residues. The germline V gene has CDR1 SQVTM and CDR2 ANQGSEA. Losses at the gene ends were 3 bases for V and 10 bases for J; bases not matched to a gene: 9. The CDR3 loop reads CSVEREAGDAQYF. The CDR3 nucleotides read TGCAGCGTTGAGCGGGAGGCCGGGGATGCGCAGTATTTT.

This clonotype appeared a few times. V gene TRBV9 combines with J gene TRBJ2-7, with a tentative D call TRBD1 (6 bases). Trimming pared 3 bases from V and 4 bases from J, leaving 14 bases between. The CDR3 extends over 14 amino acids. Germline V gene data show CDR1 as SGDLS and CDR2 as YYNGEE. CDR3: CASSETGIPYEQYF. CDR3 DNA sequence: TGTGCCAGCAGCGAAACAGGGATCCCATACGAGCAGTACTTC. The variable domain in full, completed from reference TRBV9 and TRBJ2-7, reads DSGVTQTPKHLITATGQRVTLRCSPRSGDLSVYWYQQSLDQGLQFLIQYYNGEERAKGNILERFSAQQFPDLHSELNLSSLELGDSALYFCASSETGIPYEQYFGPGTRLTVT.

J is TRBJ1-2 and V is TRBV25-1; D possibly corresponds to TRBD1 (5 bases). V was trimmed by 3 bases and J by 2 bases, leaving 19 bases between them. Germline V lookup: CDR1 MGHDK, CDR2 SYGVNS. The CDR3 sequence is 17 residues long. Here the CDR3 reads CASSDHLSRDANYGYTF. The CDR3 DNA reads as TGTGCCAGCAGTGATCACCTCTCGAGGGACGCAAACTATGGCTACACCTTC.

The V and J genes are TRBV7-6 and TRBJ2-7; a weak D match, TRBD2 (5 bases). CDR1 SGHVS and CDR2 FNYEAQ come from the germline V gene. Trimming left V 5 bases short and J 2 bases short, with 25 bases between. The CDR3 sequence is 18 residues long. CDR3 region: CASSPEPGGQWGTYEQYF. The CDR3 bases are TGTGCCAGCAGCCCCGAACCAGGCGGGCAGTGGGGAACCTACGAGCAGTACTTC.

The chain couples TRBV29-1 to TRBJ2-1; 7 bases agree with TRBD1. V lost 6 bases and J lost 8; bases outside the gene matches: 7. The length of the CDR3 is 12 residues. Germline-derived CDR1 and CDR2 are SQVTM and ANQGSEA. The CDR3 loop reads CSVMRGPDEQFF. The CDR3 DNA is TGCAGCGTCATGAGGGGGCCCGATGAGCAGTTCTTC.

This clonotype was counted once. The junction shows a germline mismatch at one end, possibly a read error. The CDR3 sequence is CASSDIGRYYERFF. The DNA for the CDR3 is TGTGCCAGCAGTGATATAGGCAGGTATTATGAGCGGTTCTTC. This chain connects TRBV2 to TRBJ2-1, with no clear D. The CDR3 length is 14 residues. Germline values: CDR1 SNHLY, CDR2 FYNNEI.

This clonotype showed up many times. The CDR3 nucleotides read TGCAGCGTGTTTGAGACAATTCTGAACACTGAAGCTTTCTTT. It is translated as CSVFETILNTEAFF. This chain uses TRBV29-1 with TRBJ1-1; D uncertain. V gave up 6 bases and J gave up 0 bases, with 14 bases separating them. This CDR3 has 14 amino acids. Germline V gene lookup returns CDR1 SQVTM and CDR2 ANQGSEA.

This clonotype has more than one count but fewer than ten. The chain carries TRBV2 and TRBJ2-5; 9 nucleotides align to TRBD1. Germline V gene lookup returns CDR1 SNHLY and CDR2 FYNNEI. The J segment lost 1 base and the V segment lost 7 bases, leaving 4 bases of the junction unmatched. This CDR3 has 14 amino acids. The CDR3 DNA reads TGTGCCAGCAAAGGACAGGGGACCCAAGAGACCCAGTACTTC. Translated, it gives CASKGQGTQETQYF.